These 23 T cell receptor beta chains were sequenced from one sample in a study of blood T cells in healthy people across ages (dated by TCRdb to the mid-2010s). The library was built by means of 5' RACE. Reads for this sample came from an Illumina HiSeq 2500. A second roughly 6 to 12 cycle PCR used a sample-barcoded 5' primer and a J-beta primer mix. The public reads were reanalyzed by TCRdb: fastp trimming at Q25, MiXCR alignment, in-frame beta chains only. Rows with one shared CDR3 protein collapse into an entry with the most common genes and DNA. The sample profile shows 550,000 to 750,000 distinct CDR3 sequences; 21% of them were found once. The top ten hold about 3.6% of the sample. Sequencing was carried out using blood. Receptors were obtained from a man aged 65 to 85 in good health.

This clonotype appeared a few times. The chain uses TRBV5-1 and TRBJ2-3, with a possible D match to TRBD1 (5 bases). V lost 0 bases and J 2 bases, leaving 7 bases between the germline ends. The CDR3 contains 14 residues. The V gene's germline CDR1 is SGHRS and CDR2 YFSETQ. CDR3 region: CASSLGRDTDTQYF. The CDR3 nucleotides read TGCGCCAGCAGCTTGGGCAGGGACACAGATACGCAGTATTTT.

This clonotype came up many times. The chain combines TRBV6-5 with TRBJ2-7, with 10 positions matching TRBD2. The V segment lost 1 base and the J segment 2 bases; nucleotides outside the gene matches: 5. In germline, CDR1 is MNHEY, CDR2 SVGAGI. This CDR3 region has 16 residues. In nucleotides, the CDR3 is TGTGCCAGCAGTTACTTAGCGGGAGGTCTACCCTACGAGCAGTACTTC. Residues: CASSYLAGGLPYEQYF.

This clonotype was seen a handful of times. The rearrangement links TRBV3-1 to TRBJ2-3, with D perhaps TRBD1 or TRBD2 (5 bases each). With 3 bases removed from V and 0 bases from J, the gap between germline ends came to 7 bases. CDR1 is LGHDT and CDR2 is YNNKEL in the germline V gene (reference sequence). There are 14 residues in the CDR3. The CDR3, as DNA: TGTGCCAGCAGCCATGGGGACAGCACAGATACGCAGTATTTT. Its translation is CASSHGDSTDTQYF.

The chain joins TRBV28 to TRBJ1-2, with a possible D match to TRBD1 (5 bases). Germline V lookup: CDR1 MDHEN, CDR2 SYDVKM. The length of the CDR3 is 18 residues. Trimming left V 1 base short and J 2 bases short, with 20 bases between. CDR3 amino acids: CASSLFRGPVDHNYGYTF. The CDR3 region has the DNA TGTGCCAGCAGTTTATTTCGGGGCCCCGTAGATCACAACTATGGCTACACCTTC.

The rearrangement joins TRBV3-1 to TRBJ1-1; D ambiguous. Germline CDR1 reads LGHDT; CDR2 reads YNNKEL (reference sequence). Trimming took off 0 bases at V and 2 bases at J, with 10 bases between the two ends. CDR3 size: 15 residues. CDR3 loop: CASSQEWRKNTEAFF. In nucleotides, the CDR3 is TGTGCCAGCAGCCAAGAATGGCGGAAAAACACTGAAGCTTTCTTT.

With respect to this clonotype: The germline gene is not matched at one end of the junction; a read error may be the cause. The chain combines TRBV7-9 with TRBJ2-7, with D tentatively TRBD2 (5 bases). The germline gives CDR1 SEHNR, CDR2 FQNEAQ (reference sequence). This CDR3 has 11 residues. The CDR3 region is CSSGPGVEQYF. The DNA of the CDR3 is TGTTCCAGCGGCCCAGGCGTTGAGCAGTACTTC.

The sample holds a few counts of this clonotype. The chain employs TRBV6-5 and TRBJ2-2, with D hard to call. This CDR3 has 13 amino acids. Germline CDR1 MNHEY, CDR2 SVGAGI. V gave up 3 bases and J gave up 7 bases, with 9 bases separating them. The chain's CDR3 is CASSYGPIGELFF. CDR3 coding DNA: TGTGCCAGCAGTTATGGCCCCATCGGGGAGCTGTTTTTT.

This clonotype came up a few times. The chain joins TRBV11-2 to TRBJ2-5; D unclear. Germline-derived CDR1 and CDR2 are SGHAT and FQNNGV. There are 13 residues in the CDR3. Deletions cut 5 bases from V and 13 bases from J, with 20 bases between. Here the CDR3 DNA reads TGTGCCAGCAGCCCCGAAGGCTTCCGACCGGGGTACTTC. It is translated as CASSPEGFRPGYF.

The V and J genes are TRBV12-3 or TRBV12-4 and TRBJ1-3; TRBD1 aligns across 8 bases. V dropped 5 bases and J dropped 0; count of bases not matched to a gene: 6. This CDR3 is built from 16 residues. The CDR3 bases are TGTGCCAGCAGTCACGGGGACAGGAGCTCTGGAAACACCATATATTTT. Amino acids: CASSHGDRSSGNTIYF.

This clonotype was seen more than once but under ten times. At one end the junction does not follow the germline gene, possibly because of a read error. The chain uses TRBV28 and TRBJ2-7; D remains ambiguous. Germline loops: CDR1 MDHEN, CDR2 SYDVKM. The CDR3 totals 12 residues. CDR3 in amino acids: CASRKWTYERYF. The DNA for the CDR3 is TGTGCCAGCCGGAAATGGACCTACGAGCGGTACTTC. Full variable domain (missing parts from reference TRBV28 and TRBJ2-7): DVKVTQSSRYLVKRTGEKVFLECVQDMDHENMFWYRQDPGLGLRLIYFSYDVKMKEKGDIPEGYSVSREKKERFSLILESASTNQTSMYLCASRKWTYERYFGPGTRLTVT.

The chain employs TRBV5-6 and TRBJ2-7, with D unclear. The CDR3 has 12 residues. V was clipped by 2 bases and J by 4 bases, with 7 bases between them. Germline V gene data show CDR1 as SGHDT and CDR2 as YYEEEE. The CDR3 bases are TGTGCCAGCAGCTTTGGCCGTTACGAGCAGTACTTC. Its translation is CASSFGRYEQYF.

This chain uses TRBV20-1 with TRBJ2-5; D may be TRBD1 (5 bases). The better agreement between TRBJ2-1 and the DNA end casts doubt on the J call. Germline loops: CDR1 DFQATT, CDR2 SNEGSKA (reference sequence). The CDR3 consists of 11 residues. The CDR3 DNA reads TGCAGTGCTGGGGCCTTTAGTGAGCAGTTCTTC. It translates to CSAGAFSEQFF.

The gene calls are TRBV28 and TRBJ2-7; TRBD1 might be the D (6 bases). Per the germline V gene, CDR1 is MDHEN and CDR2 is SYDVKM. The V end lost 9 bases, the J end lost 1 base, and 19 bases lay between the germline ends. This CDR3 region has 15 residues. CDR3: CASKGTSVGSYEQYF. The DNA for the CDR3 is TGTGCCAGTAAAGGGACAAGTGTTGGGTCCTACGAGCAGTACTTC.

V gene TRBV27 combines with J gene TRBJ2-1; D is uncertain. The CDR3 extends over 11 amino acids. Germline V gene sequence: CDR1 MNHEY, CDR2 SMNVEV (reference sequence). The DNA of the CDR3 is TGTTCTTCTTGGGGTTACAATGAGCAGTTCTTC. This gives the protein CSSWGYNEQFF.

CDR3 DNA: TGTGCCAGCAGCAGACAGAGCTTAGATACGCAGTATTTT. Its protein product is CASSRQSLDTQYF. The rearrangement links TRBV28 to TRBJ2-3, with D tentatively TRBD1 (5 bases). The CDR3 has 13 residues. Trimming shortened V by 6 bases and J by 5 bases, and 12 bases separated the two germline ends. Germline V lookup: CDR1 MDHEN, CDR2 SYDVKM. Supplemented by reference TRBV28 and TRBJ2-3, the full variable domain reads DVKVTQSSRYLVKRTGEKVFLECVQDMDHENMFWYRQDPGLGLRLIYFSYDVKMKEKGDIPEGYSVSREKKERFSLILESASTNQTSMYLCASSRQSLDTQYFGPGTRLTVL.

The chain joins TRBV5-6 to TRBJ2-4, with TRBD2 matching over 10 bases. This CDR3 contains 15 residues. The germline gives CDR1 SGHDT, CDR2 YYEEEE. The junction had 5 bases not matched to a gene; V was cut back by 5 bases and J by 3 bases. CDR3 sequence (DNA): TGTGCCAGCAGACCGACTAGCGGGCACAAAAACATTCAGTACTTC. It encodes CASRPTSGHKNIQYF.

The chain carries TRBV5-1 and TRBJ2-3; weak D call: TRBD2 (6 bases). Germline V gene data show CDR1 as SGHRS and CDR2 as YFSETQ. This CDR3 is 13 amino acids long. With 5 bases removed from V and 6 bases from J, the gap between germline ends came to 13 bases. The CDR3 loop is CASRRDEGDTQYF. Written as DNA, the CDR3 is TGCGCCAGCAGGCGGGACGAAGGGGATACGCAGTATTTT.

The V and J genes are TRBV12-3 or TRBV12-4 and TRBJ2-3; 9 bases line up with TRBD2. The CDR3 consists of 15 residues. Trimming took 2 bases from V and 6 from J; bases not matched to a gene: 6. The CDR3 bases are TGTGCCAGCAGTTTACTCGGCGGGAGGGCCGATACGCAGTATTTT. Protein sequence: CASSLLGGRADTQYF.

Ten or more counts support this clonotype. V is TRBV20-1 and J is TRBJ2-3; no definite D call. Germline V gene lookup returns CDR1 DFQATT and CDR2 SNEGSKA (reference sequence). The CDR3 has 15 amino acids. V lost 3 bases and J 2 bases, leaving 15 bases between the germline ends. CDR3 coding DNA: TGCAGTGCTAGTTCCCTGGTAGCTACCACAGATACGCAGTATTTT. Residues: CSASSLVATTDTQYF.

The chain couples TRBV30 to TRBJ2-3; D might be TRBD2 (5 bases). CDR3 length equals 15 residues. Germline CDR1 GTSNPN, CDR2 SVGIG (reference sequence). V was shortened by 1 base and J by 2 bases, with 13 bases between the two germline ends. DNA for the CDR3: TGTGCCTGGAGTGCCTCGCTAGCTAACACAGATACGCAGTATTTT. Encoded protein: CAWSASLANTDTQYF.

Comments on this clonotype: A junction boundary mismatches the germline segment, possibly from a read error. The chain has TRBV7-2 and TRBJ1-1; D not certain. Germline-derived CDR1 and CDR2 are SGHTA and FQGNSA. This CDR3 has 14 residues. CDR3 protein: CVSSLEALNTEAFF. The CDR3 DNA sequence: TGTGTCAGCAGCTTAGAGGCTCTGAACACTGAAGCTTTCTTT.

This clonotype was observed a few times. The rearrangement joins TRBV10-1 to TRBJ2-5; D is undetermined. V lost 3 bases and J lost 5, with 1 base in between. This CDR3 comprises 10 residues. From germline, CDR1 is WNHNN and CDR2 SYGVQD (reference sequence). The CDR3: CASSDETQYF. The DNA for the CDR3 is TGCGCCAGCAGTGATGAGACCCAGTACTTC.

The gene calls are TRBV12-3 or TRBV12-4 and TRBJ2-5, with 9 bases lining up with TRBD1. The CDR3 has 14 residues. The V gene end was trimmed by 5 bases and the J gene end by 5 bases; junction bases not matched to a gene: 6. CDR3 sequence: CASSGQGFGETQYF. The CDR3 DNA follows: TGTGCCAGCAGTGGACAGGGGTTCGGGGAGACCCAGTACTTC.